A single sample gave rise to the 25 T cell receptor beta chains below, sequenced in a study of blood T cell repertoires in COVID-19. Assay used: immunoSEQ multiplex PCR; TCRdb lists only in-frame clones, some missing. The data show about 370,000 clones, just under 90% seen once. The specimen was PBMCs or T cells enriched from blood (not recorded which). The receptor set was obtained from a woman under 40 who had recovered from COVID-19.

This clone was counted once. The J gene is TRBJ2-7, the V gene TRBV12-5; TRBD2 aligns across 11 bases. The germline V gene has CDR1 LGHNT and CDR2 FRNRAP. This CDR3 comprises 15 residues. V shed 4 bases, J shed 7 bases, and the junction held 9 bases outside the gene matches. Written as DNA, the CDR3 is TGTGCTAGTGGTTCGCGACTAGCGGGGATTATTGAGCAGTACTTC. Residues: CASGSRLAGIIEQYF.

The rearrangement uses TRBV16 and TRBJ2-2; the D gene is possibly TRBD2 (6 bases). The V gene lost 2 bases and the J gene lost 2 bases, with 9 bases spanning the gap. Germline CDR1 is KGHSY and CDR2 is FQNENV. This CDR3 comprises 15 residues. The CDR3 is CASSQLAFNTGELFF. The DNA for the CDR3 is TGTGCCAGCAGCCAACTAGCGTTCAACACCGGGGAGCTGTTTTTT.

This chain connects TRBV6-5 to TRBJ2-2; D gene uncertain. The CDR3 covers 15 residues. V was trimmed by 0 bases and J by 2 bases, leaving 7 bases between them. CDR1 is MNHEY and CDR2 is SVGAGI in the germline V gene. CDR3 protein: CASSYSTHNTGELFF. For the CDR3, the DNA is TGTGCCAGCAGTTACTCGACACACAACACCGGGGAGCTGTTTTTT.

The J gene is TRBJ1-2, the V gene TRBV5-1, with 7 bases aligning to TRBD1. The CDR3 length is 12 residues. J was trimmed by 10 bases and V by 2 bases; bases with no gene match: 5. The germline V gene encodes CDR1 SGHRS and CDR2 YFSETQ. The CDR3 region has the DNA TGCGCCAGCAGCTTTGACAGGGCGATCTACACCTTC. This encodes CASSFDRAIYTF.

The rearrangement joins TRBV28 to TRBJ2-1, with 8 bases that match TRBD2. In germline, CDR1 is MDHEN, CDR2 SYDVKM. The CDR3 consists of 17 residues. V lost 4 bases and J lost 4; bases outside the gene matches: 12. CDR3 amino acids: CASSSPPGAGEYNEQFF. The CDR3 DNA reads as TGTGCCAGCAGTTCGCCCCCCGGAGCGGGAGAATACAATGAGCAGTTCTTC.

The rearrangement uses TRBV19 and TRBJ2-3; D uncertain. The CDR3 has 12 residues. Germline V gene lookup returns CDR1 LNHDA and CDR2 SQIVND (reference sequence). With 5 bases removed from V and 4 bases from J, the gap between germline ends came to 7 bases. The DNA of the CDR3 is TGTGCCAGTAGTGACTTGGCAGATACGCAGTATTTT. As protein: CASSDLADTQYF.

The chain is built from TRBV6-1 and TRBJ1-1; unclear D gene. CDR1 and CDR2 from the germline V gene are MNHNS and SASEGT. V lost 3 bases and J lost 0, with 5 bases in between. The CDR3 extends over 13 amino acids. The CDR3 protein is CASSDLLNTEAFF. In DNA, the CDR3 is TGTGCCAGCAGTGACCTCCTGAACACTGAAGCTTTCTTT.

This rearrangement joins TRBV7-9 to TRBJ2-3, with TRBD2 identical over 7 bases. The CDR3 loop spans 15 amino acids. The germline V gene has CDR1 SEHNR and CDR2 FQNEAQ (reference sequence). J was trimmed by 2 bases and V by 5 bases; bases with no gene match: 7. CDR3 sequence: CASSPPGGFTDTQYF. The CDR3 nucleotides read TGTGCCAGCAGCCCACCCGGGGGGTTCACAGATACGCAGTATTTT.

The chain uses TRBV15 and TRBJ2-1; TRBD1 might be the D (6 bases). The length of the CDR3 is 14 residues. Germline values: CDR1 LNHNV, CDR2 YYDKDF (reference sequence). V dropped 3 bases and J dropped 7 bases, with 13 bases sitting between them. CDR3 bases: TGTGCCACCAGCAGGGGCAGGGGAAGAAATGAGCAGTTCTTC. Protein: CATSRGRGRNEQFF.

The CDR3 loop is CASSRDSGALLDYGYTF. The CDR3 coding sequence is TGTGCCAGCAGCAGGGATTCAGGGGCGCTTCTGGACTATGGCTACACCTTC. This chain connects TRBV9 to TRBJ1-2, with D possibly TRBD1 on 6 matching bases. Between the trimmed V and J ends, which lost 4 bases and 3 bases, there was a span of 22 bases. The germline CDR1 and CDR2 sequences are SGDLS and YYNGEE. This CDR3 is built from 17 residues.

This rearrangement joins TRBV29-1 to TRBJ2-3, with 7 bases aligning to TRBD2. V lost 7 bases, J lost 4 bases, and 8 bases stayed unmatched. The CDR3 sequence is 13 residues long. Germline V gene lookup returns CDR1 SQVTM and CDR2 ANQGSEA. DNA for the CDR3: TGCAGCGGGACTAGACGGAGGGCAGATACGCAGTATTTT. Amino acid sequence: CSGTRRRADTQYF.

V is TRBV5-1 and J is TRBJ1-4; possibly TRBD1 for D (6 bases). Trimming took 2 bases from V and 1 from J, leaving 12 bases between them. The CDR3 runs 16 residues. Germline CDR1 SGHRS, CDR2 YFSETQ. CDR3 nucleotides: TGCGCCAGCAGCTTCGGACAGCCCAGAACTAATGAAAAACTGTTTTTT. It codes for CASSFGQPRTNEKLFF.

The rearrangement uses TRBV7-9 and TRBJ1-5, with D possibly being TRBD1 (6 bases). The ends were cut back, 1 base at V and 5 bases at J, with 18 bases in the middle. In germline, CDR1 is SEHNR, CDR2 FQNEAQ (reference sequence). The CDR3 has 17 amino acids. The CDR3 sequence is CASSLDLAGAGDQPQHF. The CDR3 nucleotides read TGTGCCAGCAGCTTAGACTTGGCAGGGGCAGGGGATCAGCCCCAGCATTTT.

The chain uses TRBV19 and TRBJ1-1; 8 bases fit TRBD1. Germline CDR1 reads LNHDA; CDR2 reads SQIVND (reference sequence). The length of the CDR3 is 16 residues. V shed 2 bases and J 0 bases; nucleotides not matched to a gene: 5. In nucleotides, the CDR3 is TGTGCCAGTAGTATACGGACAGGGCGCATGAACACTGAAGCTTTCTTT. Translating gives CASSIRTGRMNTEAFF.

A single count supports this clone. For the CDR3, the DNA is TGTGCCAGCAGCCCCACAGGGGAGGCCGGGGAGCTGTTTTTT. Encoded protein: CASSPTGEAGELFF. The gene calls are TRBV4-2 and TRBJ2-2; TRBD1 is a possible D gene (7 bases). The germline CDR1 and CDR2 sequences are LGHNA and YNFKEQ. Trimming shortened V by 4 bases and J by 6 bases, and 12 bases separated the two germline ends. This CDR3 is 14 amino acids long.

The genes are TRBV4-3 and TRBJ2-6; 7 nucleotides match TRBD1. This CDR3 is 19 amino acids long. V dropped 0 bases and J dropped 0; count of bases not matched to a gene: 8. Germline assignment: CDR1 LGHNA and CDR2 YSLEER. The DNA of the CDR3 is TGCGCCAGCAGCCAAGATTGGGCAGGGGGTAGCTCTGGGGCCAACGTCCTGACTTTC. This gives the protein CASSQDWAGGSSGANVLTF.

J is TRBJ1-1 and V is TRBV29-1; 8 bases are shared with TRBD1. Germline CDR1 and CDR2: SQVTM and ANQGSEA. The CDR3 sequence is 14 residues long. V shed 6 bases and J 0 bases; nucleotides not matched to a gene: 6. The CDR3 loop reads CSVTGDILNTEAFF. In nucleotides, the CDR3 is TGCAGCGTGACAGGGGATATCCTGAACACTGAAGCTTTCTTT. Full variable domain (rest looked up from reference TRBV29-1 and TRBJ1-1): SAVISQKPSRDICQRGTSLTIQCQVDSQVTMMFWYRQQPGQSLTLIATANQGSEATYESGFVIDKFPISRPNLTFSTLTVSNMSPEDSSIYLCSVTGDILNTEAFFGQGTRLTVV.

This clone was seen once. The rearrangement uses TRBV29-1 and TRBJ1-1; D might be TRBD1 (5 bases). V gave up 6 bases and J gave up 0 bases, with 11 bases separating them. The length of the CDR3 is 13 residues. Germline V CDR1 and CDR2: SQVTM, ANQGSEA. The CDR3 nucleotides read TGCAGCGTGACAGAAACGCTGAACACTGAAGCTTTCTTT. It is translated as CSVTETLNTEAFF.

CDR3 bases: TGTGCCAGCAGCGGCGAGCGGGCGATGGGCTACACCTTC. It translates to CASSGERAMGYTF. V is TRBV9 and J is TRBJ1-2; D not resolved. The CDR3 runs to 13 residues. The germline CDR1 and CDR2 sequences are SGDLS and YYNGEE. V gave up 3 bases and J gave up 8 bases, with 14 bases separating them.

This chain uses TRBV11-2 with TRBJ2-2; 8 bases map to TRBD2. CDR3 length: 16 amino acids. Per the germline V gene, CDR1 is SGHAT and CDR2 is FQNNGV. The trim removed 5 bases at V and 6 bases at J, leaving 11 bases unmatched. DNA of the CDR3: TGTGCCAGCAGCCCTGGGGGACTAGTTCTTTCCGGGGAGCTGTTTTTT. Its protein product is CASSPGGLVLSGELFF.

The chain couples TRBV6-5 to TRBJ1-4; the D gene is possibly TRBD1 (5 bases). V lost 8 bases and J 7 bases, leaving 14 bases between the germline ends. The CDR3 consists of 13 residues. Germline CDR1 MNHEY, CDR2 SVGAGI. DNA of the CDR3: TGTGCCAGCCGGCGGGGGAGAGGTGAAAAACTGTTTTTT. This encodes CASRRGRGEKLFF.

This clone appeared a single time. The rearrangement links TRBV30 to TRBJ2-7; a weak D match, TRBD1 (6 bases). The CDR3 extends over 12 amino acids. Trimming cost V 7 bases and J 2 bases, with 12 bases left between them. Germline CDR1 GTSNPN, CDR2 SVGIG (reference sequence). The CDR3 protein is CASMTGPYEQYF. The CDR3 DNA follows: TGTGCCTCAATGACAGGTCCCTACGAGCAGTACTTC.

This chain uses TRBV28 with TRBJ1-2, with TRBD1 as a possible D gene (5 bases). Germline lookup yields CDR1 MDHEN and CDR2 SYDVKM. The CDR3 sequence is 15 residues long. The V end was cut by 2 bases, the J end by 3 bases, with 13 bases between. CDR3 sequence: CASSLTTGGDYGYTF. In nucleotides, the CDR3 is TGTGCCAGCAGTTTAACTACAGGCGGCGACTATGGCTACACCTTC.

As DNA, the CDR3 is TGTGCCAGCAGTCCCCCCCCTCGGGCGGGCACTGAAGCTTTCTTT. Protein: CASSPPPRAGTEAFF. The V and J genes are TRBV28 and TRBJ1-1; no clear D gene. V shed 5 bases and J shed 4 bases, with 17 bases lying between them. Per germline, CDR1 MDHEN and CDR2 SYDVKM. The CDR3 loop spans 15 amino acids.

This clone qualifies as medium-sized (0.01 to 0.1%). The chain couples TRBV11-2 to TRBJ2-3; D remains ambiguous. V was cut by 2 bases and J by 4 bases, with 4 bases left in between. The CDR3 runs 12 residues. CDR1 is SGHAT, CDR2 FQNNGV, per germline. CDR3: CASSLYSDTQYF. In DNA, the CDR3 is TGTGCCAGCAGCTTATATTCAGATACGCAGTATTTT.